This is a list of T cell receptor beta chains from one sample in a study of cytomegalovirus exposure and HLA in healthy donors. TCRdb's table, derived via immunoSEQ multiplex PCR, lists solely in-frame clones and lacks some. The table has 85,000 to 90,000 clones, around 76% seen once. Material: PBMCs. Receptors were obtained from a man aged 25-45 years in good health and CMV-seropositive. The CDR3 runs from the conserved cysteine through the conserved F or W. D genes are given only for firm matches. Where a row states a size, it is once, few, many or the class of an expanded clone; other rows omit it.

>TRBV5-6|.|TRBJ2-7|.
CASSLRWQGFSYEQYF
TGTGCCAGCAGCTTGCGGTGGCAGGGCTTTTCCTACGAGCAGTACTTC
>TRBV2|TRBD1|TRBJ2-1|.
CASSETGDRDSPYNEQFF
TGTGCCAGCAGTGAAACGGGGGACAGGGATTCCCCCTACAATGAGCAGTTCTTC
>TRBV2|TRBD1|TRBJ1-4|.
CASFRDRGEKLFF
TGTGCCAGCTTTCGGGACAGGGGTGAAAAACTGTTTTTT
>TRBV11-2|.|TRBJ2-1|.
CASSFSNEQFF
TGTGCCAGCAGCTTCAGCAATGAGCAGTTCTTC
>TRBV6-5|.|TRBJ1-3|.
CASSYSSGASGNTIYF
TGTGCCAGCAGTTACTCTAGCGGGGCCTCTGGAAACACCATATATTTT
>TRBV7-9|.|TRBJ1-1|.
CSSSPDPGGAEAFF
TGTTCCAGCAGCCCGGACCCTGGAGGGGCTGAAGCTTTCTTT
>TRBV6-5|.|TRBJ1-1|many
CASSYEGVSEAFF
TGTGCCAGCAGTTACGAAGGGGTCTCTGAAGCTTTCTTT
>TRBV7-2|.|TRBJ2-3|once
CASSPRAGSDTQYF
TGTGCCAGCAGCCCCCGGGCAGGGTCAGATACGCAGTATTTT
>TRBV5-1|.|TRBJ1-1|few
CASSRGNTEAFF
TGCGCCAGCAGCCGGGGGAACACTGAAGCTTTCTTT
>TRBV7-8|TRBD1|TRBJ1-5|.
CASSLRDRVDSNQPQHF
TGTGCCAGCAGCTTAAGGGACAGGGTGGATAGCAATCAGCCCCAGCATTTT
>TRBV13|TRBD1|TRBJ2-7|.
CASSIYRDRPYEQYF
TGTGCCAGCAGCATTTACCGGGACAGGCCCTACGAGCAGTACTTC
>TRBV14|TRBD2|TRBJ2-2|.
CASSRMTSGATGELFF
TGTGCCAGCAGCCGAATGACTAGCGGGGCCACCGGGGAGCTGTTTTTT
>TRBV5-4|.|TRBJ2-5|.
CASSAPGSQETQYF
TGTGCCAGCAGCGCACCGGGATCCCAAGAGACCCAGTACTTC
>TRBV28|.|TRBJ2-1|.
CASSLGGVYNEQFF
TGTGCCAGCAGTTTAGGCGGGGTTTACAATGAGCAGTTCTTC
>TRBV2|.|TRBJ2-1|.
CASSAETGAYNEQFF
TGTGCCAGCAGCGCCGAGACAGGAGCCTACAATGAGCAGTTCTTC
>TRBV7-8|.|TRBJ1-2|.
CASSLAPGGGYTF
TGTGCCAGCAGCTTAGCTCCTGGGGGGGGCTACACCTTC
>TRBV6-5|TRBD1|TRBJ2-7|.
CASSYSDRGYEQYF
TGTGCCAGCAGTTACTCGGACAGGGGATACGAGCAGTACTTC
>TRBV19|TRBD2|TRBJ2-1|few
CASSILLAGGSEQFF
TGTGCCAGTAGTATACTCCTAGCGGGGGGGAGTGAGCAGTTCTTC
>TRBV15|TRBD1|TRBJ1-3|.
CATSRGQTVSGNTIYF
TGTGCCACCAGCAGGGGACAGACGGTCTCTGGAAACACCATATATTTT
>TRBV19|TRBD1|TRBJ1-5|.
CASRAGTGGVQPQHF
TGTGCCAGTAGAGCCGGGACAGGGGGCGTCCAGCCCCAGCATTTT
>TRBV10-3|TRBD1|TRBJ1-5|.
CATTPGTGSSQPQHF
TGTGCCACAACTCCGGGGACAGGGAGTTCTCAGCCCCAGCATTTT
>TRBV11-3|.|TRBJ2-2|.
CASSPRTANTGELFF
TGTGCCAGCAGCCCAAGGACAGCGAACACCGGGGAGCTGTTTTTT
>TRBV6-1|.|TRBJ1-2|.
CASIMTADYGYTF
TGTGCCAGCATTATGACAGCCGACTATGGCTACACCTTC
>TRBV5-4|.|TRBJ1-1|.
CANTRRENTEAFF
TGTGCCAATACAAGGAGGGAGAACACTGAAGCTTTCTTT
>TRBV29-1|.|TRBJ1-2|once
CSVEKDIANYGYTF
TGCAGCGTTGAAAAGGACATTGCTAACTATGGCTACACCTTC
>TRBV7-3|.|TRBJ1-2|.
CASSLSGTYGYTF
TGTGCCAGCAGCTTGTCAGGGACTTATGGCTACACCTTC
>TRBV2|TRBD2|TRBJ2-5|.
CASYEPGLAREQYF
TGTGCCAGCTATGAGCCGGGACTAGCGCGGGAGCAGTACTTC
>TRBV14|TRBD2|TRBJ2-3|few
CASSRLRGGVGTDTQYF
TGTGCCAGCAGCCGCCTCCGGGGGGGGGTGGGCACAGATACGCAGTATTTT
>TRBV7-9|.|TRBJ1-2|.
CASSLSRDLHMSYTF
TGTGCCAGCAGCTTATCGCGGGACCTACATATGAGCTACACCTTC
>TRBV6-5|TRBD2|TRBJ2-1|.
CASRGGSYSEQFF
TGTGCCAGCAGGGGGGGGAGTTATTCTGAGCAGTTCTTC
>TRBV6-5|TRBD1|TRBJ1-6|.
CASSWDSSNSPLHF
TGTGCCAGCAGCTGGGACAGCTCTAATTCACCCCTCCACTTT
>TRBV7-9|.|TRBJ2-2|.
CASSLTYRNTGELFF
TGTGCCAGCAGCTTAACCTACAGGAACACCGGGGAGCTGTTTTTT
>TRBV6-5|TRBD1|TRBJ1-5|.
CASSAGTASNQPQHF
TGTGCCAGCAGTGCCGGGACAGCCTCTAATCAGCCCCAGCATTTT
>TRBV11-1|.|TRBJ2-7|.
CASSLDRVSGYEQYF
TGTGCCAGCAGCTTAGACAGGGTCTCGGGCTACGAGCAGTACTTC
>TRBV11-3|.|TRBJ2-5|.
CASSFSGEETQYF
TGTGCCAGCAGCTTCTCGGGGGAAGAGACCCAGTACTTC
>TRBV27|TRBD2|TRBJ2-1|.
CASRTGGLAGGPHSYNEQFF
TGTGCCAGCAGGACGGGGGGACTAGCGGGGGGACCTCACTCCTACAATGAGCAGTTCTTC
>TRBV30|TRBD1|TRBJ2-7|.
CAWTRGQTTYEQYF
TGTGCCTGGACGAGGGGACAGACAACCTACGAGCAGTACTTC
>TRBV7-2|.|TRBJ1-3|.
CASSLQGGTSGNTIYF
TGTGCCAGCAGTCTCCAGGGCGGCACCTCTGGAAACACCATATATTTT
>TRBV6-5|TRBD1|TRBJ1-1|.
CASSYHRGNTEAFF
TGTGCCAGCAGTTACCACAGGGGAAACACTGAAGCTTTCTTT
>TRBV7-2|.|TRBJ1-2|.
CASSPRRANYGYTF
TGTGCCAGCAGCCCGAGACGGGCTAACTATGGCTACACCTTC
>TRBV11-2|.|TRBJ1-5|once
CASSKHGNQPQHF
TGTGCCAGCAGCAAACATGGCAATCAGCCCCAGCATTTT
>TRBV4-3|.|TRBJ2-1|.
CASSQGPGSYNEQFF
TGCGCCAGCAGCCAAGGCCCAGGCTCCTACAATGAGCAGTTCTTC
>TRBV11-2|.|TRBJ1-4|.
CASSLFTTEYNEKLFF
TGTGCCAGCAGCTTGTTCACGACAGAGTATAATGAAAAACTGTTTTTT
>TRBV19|.|TRBJ2-2|.
CASSLPRILTSSNENTGELFF
TGTGCCAGTAGTCTCCCTCGTATCCTAACTAGCTCGAACGAGAACACCGGGGAGCTGTTTTTT
>TRBV13|.|TRBJ2-2|.
CASSLGSYGTGELFF
TGTGCCAGCAGCTTAGGAAGTTACGGCACCGGGGAGCTGTTTTTT
>TRBV6-1|TRBD1|TRBJ1-5|.
CASSEGTGSQPQHF
TGTGCCAGCAGTGAAGGGACAGGGTCACAGCCCCAGCATTTT
>TRBV6-5|.|TRBJ1-4|.
CASSSGPAEMGKLFF
TGTGCCAGCAGTTCTGGGCCGGCCGAGATGGGAAAACTGTTTTTT
>TRBV30|.|TRBJ1-3|few
CAWKDSSGNTIYF
TGTGCCTGGAAGGACAGCTCTGGAAACACCATATATTTT
>TRBV4-1|TRBD1|TRBJ2-1|.
CASSQVPGQGIDEQFF
TGCGCCAGCAGCCAGGTTCCGGGACAGGGGATCGATGAGCAGTTCTTC
>TRBV30|.|TRBJ2-7|few
CAWNSGVREQYF
TGTGCCTGGAACTCAGGGGTAAGGGAGCAGTACTTC
>TRBV4-1|.|TRBJ1-1|.
CASSQTDSYTEAFF
TGCGCCAGCAGCCAGACGGACAGTTACACTGAAGCTTTCTTT
>TRBV12-5|.|TRBJ2-5|.
CASGLGRGTQYF
TGTGCTAGTGGTTTGGGAAGGGGGACCCAGTACTTC
>TRBV18|.|TRBJ2-5|few
CASSENQETQYF
TGTGCCAGCTCAGAGAACCAAGAGACCCAGTACTTC
>TRBV4-2|.|TRBJ1-1|.
CASSQVDRPEAFF
TGTGCCAGCAGCCAAGTAGACAGGCCTGAAGCTTTCTTT
>TRBV6-5|TRBD1|TRBJ2-7|once
CASRLSGTGPYEQYF
TGTGCCAGCAGACTCTCCGGGACAGGGCCCTACGAGCAGTACTTC